The 27 T cell receptor beta chains below come from one sample, sequenced in a study of blood T cell repertoires in COVID-19. TCRdb's table, derived via immunoSEQ multiplex PCR, lists solely in-frame clones and lacks some. The data show about 300,000 clones, 70% to 90% seen once. The sequenced sample consisted of PBMCs or T cells enriched from blood (not recorded which). The receptor set was obtained from a woman aged 25-40 years who had recovered from COVID-19.

The chain has TRBV7-6 and TRBJ2-2, with 10 bases fitting TRBD2. The CDR3 is made up of 17 amino acids. With 1 base clipped from V and 5 bases from J, the junction kept 7 bases outside the gene matches. Germline CDR1 reads SGHVS; CDR2 reads FNYEAQ. The CDR3, as DNA: TGTGCCAGCAGCTTAGAGTCTAGCGGGGGAGGTACCGGGGAGCTGTTTTTT. Residues: CASSLESSGGGTGELFF.

The chain recombines TRBV5-1 with TRBJ1-4, with D possibly TRBD1 on 5 matching bases. V was shortened by 0 bases and J by 3 bases, with 9 bases between the two germline ends. The CDR3 length is 15 residues. Germline assignment: CDR1 SGHRS and CDR2 YFSETQ. CDR3 loop: CASSLVQGSNEKLFF. The CDR3 DNA reads as TGCGCCAGCAGCTTGGTGCAGGGATCTAATGAAAAACTGTTTTTT.

This sequence joins TRBV9 and TRBJ1-6; 7 positions agree with TRBD1. CDR1 is SGDLS, CDR2 YYNGEE, per germline. This CDR3 has 15 amino acids. The ends lost 4 bases at V and 5 bases at J; junction bases unmatched: 6. As DNA, the CDR3 is TGTGCCAGCAGCCCAGGGGGATTTGATAATTCACCCCTCCACTTT. Its translation: CASSPGGFDNSPLHF.

The genes are TRBV5-1 and TRBJ1-2, with D possibly TRBD1 on 6 matching bases. The CDR3 spans 14 residues. Germline CDR1 reads SGHRS; CDR2 reads YFSETQ. Between the trimmed V and J ends, which lost 0 bases and 8 bases, there was a span of 14 bases. The CDR3 loop is CASSLAGQGMGYTF. The CDR3, as DNA: TGCGCCAGCAGCTTGGCGGGGCAGGGGATGGGCTACACCTTC.

This rearrangement joins TRBV6-2 or TRBV6-3 to TRBJ1-5; 7 bases fit TRBD1. J was trimmed by 3 bases and V by 6 bases; bases with no gene match: 5. The germline gives CDR1 MNHEY, CDR2 SVGEGT. This CDR3 comprises 14 residues. The CDR3 protein is CASSWTGHNQPQHF. The CDR3 region has the DNA TGTGCCAGCAGCTGGACAGGCCACAATCAGCCCCAGCATTTT.

This clone appeared once. The chain recombines TRBV4-1 with TRBJ1-2, with 10 bases that match TRBD1. The CDR3 is made up of 16 amino acids. Germline V CDR1 and CDR2: MGHRA, YSYEKL. Trimming at V came to 2 bases and at J to 2 bases, leaving 5 bases not matched to a gene. The CDR3 loop reads CASSQPRQGANYGYTF. The CDR3 DNA follows: TGCGCCAGCAGCCAACCACGACAGGGGGCGAACTATGGCTACACCTTC.

This chain uses TRBV5-1 with TRBJ1-3; a weak D match, TRBD1 (5 bases). This CDR3 is 14 amino acids long. Germline CDR1 reads SGHRS; CDR2 reads YFSETQ. V was shortened by 5 bases and J by 1 base, with 10 bases between the two germline ends. CDR3 residues: CASRPTVSGNTIYF. The CDR3 region has the DNA TGCGCCAGCAGGCCGACAGTGTCTGGAAACACCATATATTTT.

This clone occurred a few times. The J gene is TRBJ2-7, the V gene TRBV5-1, with D maybe TRBD1 (5 bases). Trimming removed 8 bases at V and 2 bases at J, with 8 bases between. Looked up from germline, CDR1 is SGHRS and CDR2 is YFSETQ. The CDR3 length is 11 residues. CDR3 DNA sequence: TGCGCCAGTCGCAGGGCCTACGAGCAGTACTTC. This translates into CASRRAYEQYF.

This clone was observed a handful of times. CDR3 protein: CASGDRGRGGYTF. In DNA, the CDR3 is TGTGCCAGCGGGGACAGGGGGCGGGGTGGCTACACCTTC. The V and J genes are TRBV7-9 and TRBJ1-2; 12 bases agree with TRBD1. This CDR3 spans 13 amino acids. V was clipped by 8 bases and J by 7 bases; unmatched bases: 5. Germline loops: CDR1 SEHNR, CDR2 FQNEAQ (reference sequence).

Remarks on this clone: The junction and the germline gene differ at one end; a read error may be behind it. The rearrangement joins TRBV12-3 or TRBV12-4 to TRBJ2-3, with D hard to call. The CDR3 runs 12 residues. Here the CDR3 DNA reads TGTGCCAGCACTCTTATAGTACCAACGAGGTCTTTT. This sequence encodes CASTLIVPTRSF.

The genes are TRBV5-1 and TRBJ1-2; 9 bases line up with TRBD1. V shed 4 bases and J 7 bases; nucleotides not matched to a gene: 8. This CDR3 region has 14 residues. The germline gives CDR1 SGHRS, CDR2 YFSETQ. The DNA of the CDR3 is TGCGCCAGCAGCAGGGGGACAGGGTCGTCTGGCTACACCTTC. This codes for CASSRGTGSSGYTF.

This chain joins TRBV4-2 and TRBJ2-2; a weak D match, TRBD2 (5 bases). Germline CDR1 LGHNA, CDR2 YNFKEQ. This CDR3 region has 16 residues. V lost 1 base and J 4 bases, leaving 13 bases between the germline ends. CDR3 DNA sequence: TGTGCCAGCAGCCAAGTAGGGAGTTTTATCACCGGGGAGCTGTTTTTT. Encoded protein: CASSQVGSFITGELFF.

The rearrangement links TRBV6-1 to TRBJ1-1; D is unclear. The germline gives CDR1 MNHNS, CDR2 SASEGT. The CDR3 runs 15 residues. V lost 0 bases, J lost 4 bases, and 12 bases lay in between. Here the CDR3 reads CASSEAPVGGTEAFF. CDR3 in DNA: TGTGCCAGCAGTGAAGCGCCGGTGGGAGGCACTGAAGCTTTCTTT.

The rearrangement joins TRBV7-2 to TRBJ1-3; 9 nucleotides match TRBD1. There are 17 residues in the CDR3. CDR1 SGHTA and CDR2 FQGNSA come from the germline V gene. After removal of 1 base from V and 3 bases from J, the junction contained 7 bases not matched to a gene. The CDR3 DNA sequence: TGTGCCAGCAGCTTAGAGGCACAGGGGGCACGTGGAAACACCATATATTTT. Its translation is CASSLEAQGARGNTIYF.

This chain connects TRBV6-2 or TRBV6-3 to TRBJ2-5, with D possibly matching TRBD1 (6 bases). This CDR3 comprises 14 residues. Germline assignment: CDR1 MNHEY and CDR2 SVGEGT. Trimming took 2 bases from V and 5 from J, leaving 12 bases between them. CDR3 amino acids: CASSYGGRAETQYF. The CDR3 region has the DNA TGTGCCAGCAGTTACGGGGGCAGGGCGGAGACCCAGTACTTC.

The chain has TRBV5-1 and TRBJ2-5; possible D gene TRBD1, 5 bases. The CDR3 loop spans 14 amino acids. The V end lost 0 bases, the J end lost 2 bases, and 8 bases lay between the germline ends. The germline V gene has CDR1 SGHRS and CDR2 YFSETQ. CDR3 loop: CASSLGRQQETQYF. The CDR3, as DNA: TGCGCCAGCAGCTTGGGGCGACAGCAAGAGACCCAGTACTTC.

The rearrangement uses TRBV29-1 and TRBJ1-1; D is possibly TRBD1 (5 bases). This CDR3 has 14 residues. The V end was cut by 7 bases, the J end by 0 bases, with 15 bases between. Germline lookup yields CDR1 SQVTM and CDR2 ANQGSEA. The CDR3 is CSAPGRGMNTEAFF. The CDR3 DNA is TGCAGCGCCCCGGGACGGGGGATGAACACTGAAGCTTTCTTT.

This clone was observed many times. J is TRBJ2-1 and V is TRBV6-4; maybe TRBD1 (6 bases). With 1 base removed from V and 0 bases from J, the gap between germline ends came to 10 bases. Germline assignment: CDR1 MRHNA and CDR2 SNTAGT. This CDR3 has 16 amino acids. Here the CDR3 DNA reads TGTGCCAGCAGTGACTTTGGGACAAGCTCCTACAATGAGCAGTTCTTC. As protein: CASSDFGTSSYNEQFF.

The chain carries TRBV4-2 and TRBJ1-2, with D possibly TRBD1 on 5 matching bases. Germline loops: CDR1 LGHNA, CDR2 YNFKEQ. V was cut by 0 bases and J by 2 bases, with 16 bases left in between. CDR3 length: 17 amino acids. The CDR3 DNA reads TGTGCCAGCAGCCAAGAGGTGGGGCAGGGTAAAAACTATGGCTACACCTTC. This codes for CASSQEVGQGKNYGYTF.

The chain uses TRBV6-5 and TRBJ2-7, with D possibly TRBD1 on 5 matching bases. With 4 bases removed from V and 5 bases from J, the gap between germline ends came to 12 bases. The CDR3 covers 13 residues. Germline V lookup: CDR1 MNHEY, CDR2 SVGAGI. CDR3 DNA sequence: TGTGCCAGCAGTTCCCGACAGATCCACGAGCAGTACTTC. This codes for CASSSRQIHEQYF.

The V and J genes are TRBV4-2 and TRBJ2-2; TRBD2 aligns across 11 bases. CDR3 length equals 20 residues. CDR1 LGHNA and CDR2 YNFKEQ come from the germline V gene. V dropped 0 bases and J dropped 5; count of bases not matched to a gene: 14. In DNA, the CDR3 is TGTGCCAGCAGCCAAGACCGTAGACTAGCGGGGCCACCAGGGACCGGGGAGCTGTTTTTT. It translates to CASSQDRRLAGPPGTGELFF.

The rearrangement joins TRBV6-5 to TRBJ1-6, with a weak D call TRBD1 (6 bases). The CDR3 is 15 amino acids. The V end was cut by 0 bases, the J end by 10 bases, with 13 bases between. CDR1 is MNHEY and CDR2 is SVGAGI in the germline V gene. The CDR3 region is CASSYSGTFGSPLHF. In DNA form, the CDR3 reads TGTGCCAGCAGTTACTCCGGGACATTTGGATCACCCCTCCACTTT.

The rearrangement links TRBV6-6 to TRBJ2-1; tentatively, D is TRBD2 (6 bases). V was trimmed by 0 bases and J by 10 bases, leaving 19 bases between them. This CDR3 comprises 16 residues. Germline V gives CDR1 MNHNY, CDR2 SVGAGI (reference sequence). CDR3 protein: CASSYSTGGSSREQFF. CDR3 nucleotide sequence: TGTGCCAGCAGTTACTCGACCGGGGGTTCCTCTAGGGAGCAGTTCTTC.

This clone occurred once. This sequence joins TRBV4-2 and TRBJ1-2, with 7 bases fitting TRBD1. The CDR3 contains 15 residues. The germline V gene has CDR1 LGHNA and CDR2 YNFKEQ. V lost 1 base to trimming and J lost 8 bases; unmatched junction nucleotides: 10. The CDR3 sequence: CASSQGGQVLAGYTF. The DNA for the CDR3 is TGTGCCAGCAGCCAAGGCGGACAGGTTCTCGCCGGCTACACCTTC.

This chain uses TRBV14 with TRBJ2-2, with 9 positions matching TRBD1. The CDR3 sequence is 16 residues long. Germline lookup yields CDR1 SGHDN and CDR2 FVKESK. Trimming removed 4 bases from V and 3 bases from J; junction bases left unmatched: 6. Here the CDR3 DNA reads TGTGCCAGCAGCCCAGGGGACAGGGCGTACACCGGGGAGCTGTTTTTT. Translation gives CASSPGDRAYTGELFF. Based on the CDR3 plus reference TRBV14 and TRBJ2-2, the full variable domain is EAGVTQFPSHSVIEKGQTVTLRCDPISGHDNLYWYRRVMGKEIKFLLHFVKESKQDESGMPNNRFLAERTGGTYSTLKVQPAELEDSGVYFCASSPGDRAYTGELFFGEGSRLTVL.

This chain joins TRBV9 and TRBJ1-2; the D gene is possibly TRBD1 (5 bases). The germline V gene encodes CDR1 SGDLS and CDR2 YYNGEE. Trimming removed 0 bases from V and 3 bases from J, with 12 bases in between. The CDR3 consists of 15 residues. CDR3 DNA: TGTGCCAGCAGCGTAGGGGTTTCGGGGGACTATGGCTACACCTTC. Its protein product is CASSVGVSGDYGYTF.

The chain recombines TRBV13 with TRBJ2-3, with a possible D match to TRBD2 (5 bases). There are 14 residues in the CDR3. Trimming took off 4 bases at V and 4 bases at J, with 12 bases between the two ends. Germline CDR1 and CDR2: PRHDT and FYEKMQ (reference sequence). The CDR3 sequence is CASSSGLGADTQYF. Written as DNA, the CDR3 is TGTGCCAGCAGCTCTGGACTGGGCGCAGATACGCAGTATTTT.